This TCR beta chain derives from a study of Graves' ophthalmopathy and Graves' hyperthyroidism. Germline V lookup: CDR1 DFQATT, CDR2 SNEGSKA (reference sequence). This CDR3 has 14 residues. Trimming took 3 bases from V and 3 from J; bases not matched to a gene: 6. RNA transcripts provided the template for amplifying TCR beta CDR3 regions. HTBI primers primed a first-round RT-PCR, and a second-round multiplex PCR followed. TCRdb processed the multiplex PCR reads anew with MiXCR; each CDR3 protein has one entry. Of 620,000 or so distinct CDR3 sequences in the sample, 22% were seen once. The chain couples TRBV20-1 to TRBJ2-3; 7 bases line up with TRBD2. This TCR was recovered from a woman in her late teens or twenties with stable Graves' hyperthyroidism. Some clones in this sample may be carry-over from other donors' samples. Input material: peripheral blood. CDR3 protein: CSASRAGITDTQYF. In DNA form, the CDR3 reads TGCAGTGCTAGCAGAGCGGGAATAACAGATACGCAGTATTTT.